This TCR beta chain was identified during a study of T cell repertoires in cytomegalovirus infection. On the study more broadly: Indications came from public TCR beta signatures; they pointed to CMV infection and to a matching HLA type.

MiXCR, applied by TCRdb to the reads, yields one record per CDR3 protein. The top ten clones hold 1.5% to 2% of a sample with 200,000 to 250,000 distinct CDR3 sequences, 10% to 15% of them seen once. Study-level results: The ex vivo response was dominated by HLA-C-restricted CMV-specific TCR beta clonotypes. There were carriers of CMV plus the relevant HLA, and cumulative public TCR beta family frequency identified them.

As for this clonotype: Its antigen remains unidentified.

The specimen sequenced was PBMCs. This TCR derives from a human donor in good health (CMV status not recorded). Some clones in this sample may be carry-over from other donors' samples.

CDR3 sequence: CASSSYRVSEQFF. The CDR3 DNA follows: TGTGCCAGCAGTTCTTACAGGGTCAGTGAGCAGTTCTTC. The chain is built from TRBV6-2 or TRBV6-3 and TRBJ2-1, with D possibly being TRBD1 (6 bases). Germline V CDR1 and CDR2: MNHEY, SVGEGT. Trimming cost V 4 bases and J 9 bases, with 13 bases left between them. The CDR3 extends over 13 amino acids.